A single sample gave rise to the 26 T cell receptor beta chains below, sequenced in a study of shared clonotypes between healthy human individuals. The method was immunoSEQ multiplex PCR; TCRdb's version includes in-frame clones alone and lacks a portion of them. The data show 1.4 million or so clones, around 98.5% seen once. Sequenced input: naive CD4+ T cells sorted from blood. Subset specified: CD45RA+ positively selected. All receptors derive from a man younger than 40 in good health.

This clone was seen a single time. The V call is TRBV10-3, the J call TRBJ2-1; D is undetermined. The germline CDR1 and CDR2 sequences are ENHRY and SYGVKD. Trimming pared 0 bases from V and 0 bases from J, leaving 12 bases between. The CDR3 loop spans 17 amino acids. The CDR3 DNA reads TGTGCCATCAGTGAGTCGAGTTTACCTAGCTCCTACAATGAGCAGTTCTTC. The encoded protein is CAISESSLPSSYNEQFF.

The chain is built from TRBV28 and TRBJ2-2; 12 nucleotides align to TRBD1. CDR3 length: 15 residues. CDR1 MDHEN and CDR2 SYDVKM come from the germline V gene. With 10 bases clipped from V and 12 bases from J, the junction kept 15 bases outside the gene matches. The CDR3 region is CATGTGGHGHPKLFF. DNA for the CDR3: TGTGCCACTGGGACAGGGGGCCACGGGCACCCTAAGCTGTTTTTT.

The CDR3 reads CASSPQGLTGNTIYF. The CDR3 region has the DNA TGTGCCAGCTCACCACAAGGACTAACTGGAAACACCATATATTTT. The chain links TRBV18 to TRBJ1-3; D not certain. Germline lookup yields CDR1 KGHSH and CDR2 LQKENI. V was cut by 1 base and J by 2 bases, with 9 bases left in between. CDR3 length equals 15 residues.

The V gene is TRBV28, the J gene TRBJ2-1; TRBD1 aligns across 10 bases. Germline CDR1 reads MDHEN; CDR2 reads SYDVKM. CDR3 size: 15 residues. V dropped 6 bases and J dropped 7; count of bases not matched to a gene: 9. In DNA form, the CDR3 reads TGTGCCAGCAGCCCGACAGGGGGCGCGAATAATGAGCAGTTCTTC. It codes for CASSPTGGANNEQFF.

The chain uses TRBV9 and TRBJ2-1; 14 nucleotides agree with TRBD2. V dropped 2 bases and J dropped 10; count of bases not matched to a gene: 5. Per the germline V gene, CDR1 is SGDLS and CDR2 is YYNGEE. The CDR3 consists of 15 residues. The CDR3 loop is CASSVGLAGVWEQFF. For the CDR3, the DNA is TGTGCCAGCAGCGTGGGACTAGCGGGAGTCTGGGAGCAGTTCTTC. Together with reference TRBV9 and TRBJ2-1, the CDR3 gives the full variable domain: DSGVTQTPKHLITATGQRVTLRCSPRSGDLSVYWYQQSLDQGLQFLIQYYNGEERAKGNILERFSAQQFPDLHSELNLSSLELGDSALYFCASSVGLAGVWEQFFGPGTRLTVL.

J is TRBJ2-1 and V is TRBV2, with 10 bases that match TRBD2. This CDR3 is 12 amino acids long. Germline assignment: CDR1 SNHLY and CDR2 FYNNEI. The ends lost 8 bases at V and 8 bases at J; junction bases unmatched: 3. The CDR3 is CASASGSYEQFF. CDR3 bases: TGTGCCAGCGCTAGCGGGAGTTATGAGCAGTTCTTC.

The CDR3 nucleotides are TGTGCCAGCAGCTACACTAGCGGGAATTCTTACGAGCAGTACTTC. Translation gives CASSYTSGNSYEQYF. The chain uses TRBV7-2 and TRBJ2-7; 10 bases map to TRBD2. V trimming: 4 bases; J trimming: 4 bases; junction bases outside the gene matches: 7. The CDR3 consists of 15 residues. CDR1 SGHTA and CDR2 FQGNSA come from the germline V gene.

In its sample, this clone was seen once. The CDR3 DNA is TGCGCCAGCAGCCAAGATGTGAACAGGGTGGCCTATGGCTACACCTTC. It is translated as CASSQDVNRVAYGYTF. V and J are TRBV4-1 and TRBJ1-2; D possibly corresponds to TRBD1 (6 bases). V was shortened by 0 bases and J by 4 bases, with 15 bases between the two germline ends. This CDR3 contains 16 residues. CDR1 is MGHRA and CDR2 is YSYEKL in the germline V gene.

As concerns this clone: Other DNA sequences in the same sample also yield this CDR3. The V call is TRBV6-5, the J call TRBJ2-7; D is ambiguous. V lost 0 bases and J lost 3, with 6 bases in between. The germline V gene has CDR1 MNHEY and CDR2 SVGAGI. This CDR3 has 13 residues. Here the CDR3 DNA reads TGTGCCAGCAGTTACTCAACCAGCTACGAGCAGTACTTC. It specifies CASSYSTSYEQYF.

A remark on this clone: The sample contains more than one DNA sequence encoding this CDR3. This chain uses TRBV28 with TRBJ1-3; D is unclear. Per germline, CDR1 MDHEN and CDR2 SYDVKM. Trimming took 2 bases from V and 4 from J, leaving 6 bases between them. This CDR3 comprises 13 residues. The CDR3 region has the DNA TGTGCCAGCAGTTTAGCGTCCGGAAACACCATATATTTT. This codes for CASSLASGNTIYF.

The chain combines TRBV6-1 with TRBJ1-2; D gene unclear. This CDR3 is 13 amino acids long. CDR1 MNHNS and CDR2 SASEGT come from the germline V gene. The ends were cut back, 6 bases at V and 2 bases at J, with 10 bases in the middle. The CDR3 here is CASSVRANYGYTF. As DNA, the CDR3 is TGTGCCAGCAGCGTCCGCGCCAACTATGGCTACACCTTC.

This clone was observed once. The V gene is TRBV10-3, the J gene TRBJ2-1; no firm D call. The CDR3 consists of 12 residues. Germline V gene data show CDR1 as ENHRY and CDR2 as SYGVKD. V gave up 8 bases and J gave up 15 bases, with 20 bases separating them. The CDR3 protein is CAIAPGTSSLFF. DNA of the CDR3: TGTGCCATCGCCCCTGGCACCTCATCCCTGTTCTTC.

The J gene is TRBJ2-1, the V gene TRBV27; 8 bases fit TRBD1. With 2 bases clipped from V and 11 bases from J, the junction kept 11 bases outside the gene matches. This CDR3 spans 15 amino acids. Germline assignment: CDR1 MNHEY and CDR2 SMNVEV (reference sequence). The CDR3 protein is CASSLAGQGEVKQFF. CDR3 nucleotides: TGTGCCAGCAGTTTAGCTGGACAGGGTGAAGTTAAGCAGTTCTTC.

J is TRBJ2-6 and V is TRBV28; TRBD2 aligns across 8 bases. The germline V gene has CDR1 MDHEN and CDR2 SYDVKM. The CDR3 is 17 residues long. V gave up 6 bases and J gave up 4 bases; unmatched junction bases: 11. CDR3 protein: CASREVGSGRGANVLTF. CDR3 DNA: TGTGCCAGCAGGGAGGTTGGAAGCGGGAGAGGGGCCAACGTCCTGACTTTC.

The genes are TRBV28 and TRBJ2-7; weak D call: TRBD1 (6 bases). V was trimmed by 6 bases and J by 5 bases, leaving 14 bases between them. CDR3 length equals 13 residues. From germline, CDR1 is MDHEN and CDR2 SYDVKM. The CDR3 region has the DNA TGTGCCAGCAGAAGTAAAGGGGGACACGAGCAGTACTTC. This encodes CASRSKGGHEQYF.

J is TRBJ2-1 and V is TRBV7-2; maybe TRBD2 (5 bases). Trimming pared 4 bases from V and 0 bases from J, leaving 25 bases between. CDR1 and CDR2 from the germline V gene are SGHTA and FQGNSA. The CDR3 has 20 residues. The CDR3 reads CASSSAGRPSLLSSYNEQFF. The CDR3 DNA sequence: TGTGCCAGCAGCTCAGCCGGTAGGCCTAGCCTCCTCAGCTCCTACAATGAGCAGTTCTTC.

The rearrangement uses TRBV15 and TRBJ1-4, with 8 bases matching TRBD1. There are 16 residues in the CDR3. Germline loops: CDR1 LNHNV, CDR2 YYDKDF (reference sequence). Germline trimming cut 0 bases from V and 6 bases from J; bases unmatched to any gene: 6. The CDR3 spells CATSRDYQGADEKLFF. The CDR3 DNA sequence: TGTGCCACCAGCAGAGATTATCAGGGGGCTGATGAAAAACTGTTTTTT.

DNA for the CDR3: TGTGCCAGCTCACCACGGGGGAACGGGGTGCCCTCCTACGAGCAGTACTTC. Translating gives CASSPRGNGVPSYEQYF. This sequence joins TRBV18 and TRBJ2-7; either TRBD1 or TRBD2 may supply D (5 bases each). V dropped 1 base and J dropped 0 bases, with 16 bases sitting between them. Germline assignment: CDR1 KGHSH and CDR2 LQKENI. This CDR3 has 17 amino acids.

With respect to this clone: At the DNA level, this CDR3 is encoded by other sequences in the same sample as well. The J gene is TRBJ1-1, the V gene TRBV5-1; 7 positions match TRBD1. The V gene end was trimmed by 0 bases and the J gene end by 11 bases; junction bases not matched to a gene: 4. Germline lookup yields CDR1 SGHRS and CDR2 YFSETQ. The CDR3 covers 12 residues. As DNA, the CDR3 is TGCGCCAGCAGCTTGGGGCAGGGGGAGGCTTTCTTT. Amino acids: CASSLGQGEAFF.

The rearrangement uses TRBV28 and TRBJ1-5; the D is unclear. The V and J ends lost 4 bases and 7 bases respectively, with 14 bases between them. Germline-derived CDR1 and CDR2 are MDHEN and SYDVKM. CDR3 length: 14 amino acids. The chain's CDR3 is CASSYLLSGQPQHF. The CDR3 DNA follows: TGTGCCAGCAGTTATCTCCTATCCGGCCAGCCCCAGCATTTT.

The CDR3 DNA reads TGTGCCTGGAGTGTACAGGGAGGACAAGAGACCCAGTACTTC. It translates to CAWSVQGGQETQYF. V gene TRBV30 combines with J gene TRBJ2-5, with D perhaps TRBD1 or TRBD2 (6 bases each). The CDR3 covers 14 residues. CDR1 is GTSNPN and CDR2 is SVGIG in the germline V gene (reference sequence). The germline V and J ends were trimmed by 0 bases and 2 bases, with 10 bases remaining between them. Full variable domain (missing parts from reference TRBV30 and TRBJ2-5): SQTIHQWPATLVQPVGSPLSLECTVEGTSNPNLYWYRQAAGRGLQLLFYSVGIGQISSEVPQNLSASRPQDRQFILSSKKLLLSDSGFYLCAWSVQGGQETQYFGPGTRLLVL.

V usage is TRBV7-3 and J usage is TRBJ2-2; 7 bases line up with TRBD1. Germline lookup yields CDR1 SGHTA and CDR2 FQGTGA. Unmatched junction bases numbered 14, after V lost 3 bases and J lost 4 bases. CDR3 length: 18 residues. The CDR3, as DNA: TGTGCCAGCAGCTTTGTACAACAGGGGAATGTTGCCACCGGGGAGCTGTTTTTT. Translating gives CASSFVQQGNVATGELFF.

This clone is a singleton in its sample. This chain connects TRBV29-1 to TRBJ2-2; D unresolved. The CDR3 is 13 residues long. CDR1 is SQVTM and CDR2 is ANQGSEA in the germline V gene. Trimming removed 4 bases from V and 1 base from J, with 7 bases in between. The CDR3 DNA reads TGCAGCGTTGGGTCAGGGAACACCGGGGAGCTGTTTTTT. It is translated as CSVGSGNTGELFF.

This chain joins TRBV7-2 and TRBJ2-1, with D possibly being TRBD2 (6 bases). The germline V and J ends were trimmed by 2 bases and 0 bases, with 8 bases remaining between them. CDR1 is SGHTA and CDR2 is FQGNSA in the germline V gene. There are 15 residues in the CDR3. For the CDR3, the DNA is TGTGCCAGCAGCTTATGGGGGGACTCCTACAATGAGCAGTTCTTC. It yields the protein CASSLWGDSYNEQFF.

The chain employs TRBV28 and TRBJ2-1, with 14 nucleotides matching TRBD2. The CDR3 spans 17 residues. Germline V lookup: CDR1 MDHEN, CDR2 SYDVKM. V shed 4 bases, J shed 7 bases, and the junction held 9 bases outside the gene matches. CDR3 sequence reads: CASSSILGLAGVNEQFF. The CDR3 bases are TGTGCCAGCAGTTCTATCCTGGGACTAGCGGGAGTGAATGAGCAGTTCTTC.

The CDR3 here is CASTRTSGKFGTGELFF. In DNA, the CDR3 is TGCGCCAGCACCAGGACTAGCGGGAAGTTTGGGACCGGGGAGCTGTTTTTT. The rearrangement uses TRBV5-1 and TRBJ2-2; 12 positions match TRBD2. Germline assignment: CDR1 SGHRS and CDR2 YFSETQ. V lost 6 bases, J lost 5 bases, and 11 bases stayed unmatched. The CDR3 has 17 residues.